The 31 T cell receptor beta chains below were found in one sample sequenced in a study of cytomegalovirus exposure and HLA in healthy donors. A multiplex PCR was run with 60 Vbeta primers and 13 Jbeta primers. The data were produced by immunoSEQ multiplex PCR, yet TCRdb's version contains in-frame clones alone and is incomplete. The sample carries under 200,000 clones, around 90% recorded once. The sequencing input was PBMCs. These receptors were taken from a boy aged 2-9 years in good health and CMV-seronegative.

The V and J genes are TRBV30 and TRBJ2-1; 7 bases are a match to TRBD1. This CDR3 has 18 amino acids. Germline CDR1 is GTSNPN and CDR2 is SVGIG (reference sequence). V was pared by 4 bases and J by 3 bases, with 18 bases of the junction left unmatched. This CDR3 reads CAWTNLDRERGIYNEQFF. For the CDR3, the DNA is TGTGCCTGGACTAACTTAGACAGGGAAAGAGGGATCTACAATGAGCAGTTCTTC.

Written as DNA, the CDR3 is TGTGCCAGCACCCCCCCTAGCGCCAATGAGCAGTTCTTC. Protein: CASTPPSANEQFF. The V and J genes are TRBV25-1 and TRBJ2-1; possible D gene TRBD2, 6 bases. V lost 7 bases, J lost 6 bases, and 13 bases lay in between. The CDR3 contains 13 residues. Germline V CDR1 and CDR2: MGHDK, SYGVNS.

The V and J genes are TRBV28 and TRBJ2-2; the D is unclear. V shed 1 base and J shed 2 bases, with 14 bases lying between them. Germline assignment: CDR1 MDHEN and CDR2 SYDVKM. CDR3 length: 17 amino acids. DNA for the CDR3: TGTGCCAGCAGTTTATCTCTGGCAGCGATCAACACCGGGGAGCTGTTTTTT. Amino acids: CASSLSLAAINTGELFF.

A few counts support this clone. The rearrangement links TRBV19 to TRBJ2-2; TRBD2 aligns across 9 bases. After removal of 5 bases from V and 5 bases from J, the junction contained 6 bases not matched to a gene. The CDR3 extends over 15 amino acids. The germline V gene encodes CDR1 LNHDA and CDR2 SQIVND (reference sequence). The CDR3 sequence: CASSQAGGGTGELFF. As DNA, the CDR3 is TGTGCCAGTAGTCAAGCGGGGGGAGGGACCGGGGAGCTGTTTTTT.

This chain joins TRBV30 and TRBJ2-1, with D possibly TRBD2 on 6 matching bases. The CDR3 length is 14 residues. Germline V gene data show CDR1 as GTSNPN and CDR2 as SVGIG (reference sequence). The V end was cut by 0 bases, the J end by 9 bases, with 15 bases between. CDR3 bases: TGTGCCTGGAGTGTACCGGAGGGGATCGCTGAGCAGTTCTTC. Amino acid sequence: CAWSVPEGIAEQFF.

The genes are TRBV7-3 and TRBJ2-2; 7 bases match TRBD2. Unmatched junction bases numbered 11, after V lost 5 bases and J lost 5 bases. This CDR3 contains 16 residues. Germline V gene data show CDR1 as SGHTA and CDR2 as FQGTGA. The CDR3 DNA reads TGTGCCAGCAGCCACGGTCTAGCGGCCAGAACCGGGGAGCTGTTTTTT. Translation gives CASSHGLAARTGELFF. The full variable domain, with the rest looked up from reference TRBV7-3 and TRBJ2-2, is GAGVSQTPSNKVTEKGKYVELRCDPISGHTALYWYRQSLGQGPEFLIYFQGTGAADDSGLPNDRFFAVRPEGSVSTLKIQRTERGDSAVYLCASSHGLAARTGELFFGEGSRLTVL.

CDR3 sequence reads: CASSFVPPTSANEQFF. Here the CDR3 DNA reads TGTGCCAGCAGTTTTGTTCCGCCAACTAGTGCCAATGAGCAGTTCTTC. This sequence joins TRBV27 and TRBJ2-1; perhaps TRBD2 as D (5 bases). Germline CDR1 reads MNHEY; CDR2 reads SMNVEV (reference sequence). V was clipped by 3 bases and J by 6 bases, with 18 bases between them. This CDR3 has 16 residues.

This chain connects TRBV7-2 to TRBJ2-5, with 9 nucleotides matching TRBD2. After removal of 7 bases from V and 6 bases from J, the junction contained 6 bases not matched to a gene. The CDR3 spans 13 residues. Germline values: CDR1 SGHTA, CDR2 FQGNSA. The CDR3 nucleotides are TGTGCCAGCACCTATAGCGGGGGAAAGACCCAGTACTTC. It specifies CASTYSGGKTQYF. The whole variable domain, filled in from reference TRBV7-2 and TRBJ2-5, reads GAGVSQSPSNKVTEKGKDVELRCDPISGHTALYWYRQSLGQGLEFLIYFQGNSAPDKSGLPSDRFSAERTGGSVSTLTIQRTQQEDSAVYLCASTYSGGKTQYFGPGTRLLVL.

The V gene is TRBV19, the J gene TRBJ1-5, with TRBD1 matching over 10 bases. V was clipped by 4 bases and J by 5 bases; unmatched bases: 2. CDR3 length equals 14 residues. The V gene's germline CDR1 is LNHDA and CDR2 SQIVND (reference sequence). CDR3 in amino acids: CASSRQGADQPQHF. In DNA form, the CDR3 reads TGTGCCAGTAGTAGACAGGGGGCCGATCAGCCCCAGCATTTT.

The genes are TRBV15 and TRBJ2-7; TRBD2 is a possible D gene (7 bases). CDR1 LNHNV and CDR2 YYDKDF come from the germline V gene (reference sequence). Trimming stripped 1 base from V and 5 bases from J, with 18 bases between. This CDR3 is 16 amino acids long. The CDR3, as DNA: TGTGCCACCAGCAGAGGGGGGCGGCGGGAGCAGGACGAGCAGTACTTC. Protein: CATSRGGRREQDEQYF.

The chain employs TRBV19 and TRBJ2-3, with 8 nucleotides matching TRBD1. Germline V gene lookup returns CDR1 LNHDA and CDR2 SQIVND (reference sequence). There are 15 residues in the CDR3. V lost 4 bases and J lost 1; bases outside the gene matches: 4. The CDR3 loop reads CASSKEDRGTDTQYF. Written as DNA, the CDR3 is TGTGCCAGTAGTAAAGAGGACAGGGGCACAGATACGCAGTATTTT. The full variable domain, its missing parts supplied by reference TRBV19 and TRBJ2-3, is DGGITQSPKYLFRKEGQNVTLSCEQNLNHDAMYWYRQDPGQGLRLIYYSQIVNDFQKGDIAEGYSVSREKKESFPLTVTSAQKNPTAFYLCASSKEDRGTDTQYFGPGTRLTVL.

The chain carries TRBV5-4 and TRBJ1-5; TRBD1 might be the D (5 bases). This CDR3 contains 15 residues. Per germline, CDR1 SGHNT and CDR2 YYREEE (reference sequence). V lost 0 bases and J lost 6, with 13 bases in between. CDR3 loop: CASSLGPGLGQPQHF. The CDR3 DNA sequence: TGTGCCAGCAGCTTGGGTCCAGGGTTAGGTCAGCCCCAGCATTTT.

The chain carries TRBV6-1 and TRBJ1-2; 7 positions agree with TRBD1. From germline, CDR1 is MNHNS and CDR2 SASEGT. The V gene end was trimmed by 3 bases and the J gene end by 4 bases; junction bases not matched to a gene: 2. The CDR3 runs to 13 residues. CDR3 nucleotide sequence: TGTGCCAGCAGTGACAGGGGGACCTATGGCTACACCTTC. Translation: CASSDRGTYGYTF.

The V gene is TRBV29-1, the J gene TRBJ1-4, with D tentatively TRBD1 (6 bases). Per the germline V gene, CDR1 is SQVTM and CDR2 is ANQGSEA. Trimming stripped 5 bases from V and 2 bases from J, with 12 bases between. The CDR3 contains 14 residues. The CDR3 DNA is TGCAGCGTTTCCCGGACAGCCACTAATGAAAAACTGTTTTTT. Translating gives CSVSRTATNEKLFF. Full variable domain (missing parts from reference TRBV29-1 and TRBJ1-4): SAVISQKPSRDICQRGTSLTIQCQVDSQVTMMFWYRQQPGQSLTLIATANQGSEATYESGFVIDKFPISRPNLTFSTLTVSNMSPEDSSIYLCSVSRTATNEKLFFGSGTQLSVL.

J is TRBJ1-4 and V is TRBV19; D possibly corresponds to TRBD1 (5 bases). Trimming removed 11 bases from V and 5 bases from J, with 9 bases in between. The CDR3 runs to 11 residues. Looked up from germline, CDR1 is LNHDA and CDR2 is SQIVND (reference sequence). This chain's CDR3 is CASRGNEKLFF. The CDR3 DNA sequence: TGTGCCTCCCGGGGGAATGAAAAACTGTTTTTT.

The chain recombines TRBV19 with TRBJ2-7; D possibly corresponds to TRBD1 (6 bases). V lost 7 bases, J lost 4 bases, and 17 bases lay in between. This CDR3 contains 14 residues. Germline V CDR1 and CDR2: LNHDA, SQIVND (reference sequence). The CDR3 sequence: CASKPLQGSYEQYF. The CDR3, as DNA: TGTGCCAGTAAACCCCTCCAGGGGTCGTACGAGCAGTACTTC.

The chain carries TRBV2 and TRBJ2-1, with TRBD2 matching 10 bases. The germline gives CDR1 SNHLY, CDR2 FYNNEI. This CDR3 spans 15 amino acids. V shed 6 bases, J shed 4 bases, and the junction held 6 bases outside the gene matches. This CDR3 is CASSELAGVYNEQFF. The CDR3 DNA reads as TGTGCCAGCAGCGAGCTAGCGGGAGTTTACAATGAGCAGTTCTTC.

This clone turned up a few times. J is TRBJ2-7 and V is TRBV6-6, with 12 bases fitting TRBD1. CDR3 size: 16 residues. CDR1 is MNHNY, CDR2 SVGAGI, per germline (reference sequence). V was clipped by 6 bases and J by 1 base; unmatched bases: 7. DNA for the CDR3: TGTGCCAGCAGCTCCGGGACAGGGGGCTCTTCCTACGAGCAGTACTTC. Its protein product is CASSSGTGGSSYEQYF.

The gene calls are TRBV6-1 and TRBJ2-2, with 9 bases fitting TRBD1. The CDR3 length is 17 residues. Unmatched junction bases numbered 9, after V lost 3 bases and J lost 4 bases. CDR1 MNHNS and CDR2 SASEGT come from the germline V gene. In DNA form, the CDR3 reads TGTGCCAGCAGTGACCGGGACAGGGCCCTGGGCACCGGGGAGCTGTTTTTT. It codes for CASSDRDRALGTGELFF.

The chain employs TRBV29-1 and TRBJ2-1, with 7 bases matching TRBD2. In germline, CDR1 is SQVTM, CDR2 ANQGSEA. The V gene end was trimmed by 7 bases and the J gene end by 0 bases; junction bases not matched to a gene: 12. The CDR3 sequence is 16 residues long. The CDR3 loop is CSGRGERGRSYNEQFF. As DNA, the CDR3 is TGCAGCGGACGGGGTGAGCGGGGCCGCTCCTACAATGAGCAGTTCTTC.

The CDR3 region is CASSQVIAGGNTGELFF. The CDR3 DNA sequence: TGCGCCAGCAGCCAGGTTATAGCGGGGGGTAACACCGGGGAGCTGTTTTTT. J is TRBJ2-2 and V is TRBV4-1, with TRBD2 matching over 10 bases. Germline CDR1 is MGHRA and CDR2 is YSYEKL. This CDR3 spans 17 amino acids. After removal of 3 bases from V and 2 bases from J, the junction contained 6 bases not matched to a gene.

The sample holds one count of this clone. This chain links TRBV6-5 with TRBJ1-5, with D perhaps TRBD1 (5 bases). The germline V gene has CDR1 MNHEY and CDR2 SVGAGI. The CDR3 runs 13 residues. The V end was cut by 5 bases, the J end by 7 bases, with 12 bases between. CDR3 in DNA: TGTGCCAGCAGTCAGGGTGGGCGACAGCCCCAGCATTTT. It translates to CASSQGGRQPQHF.

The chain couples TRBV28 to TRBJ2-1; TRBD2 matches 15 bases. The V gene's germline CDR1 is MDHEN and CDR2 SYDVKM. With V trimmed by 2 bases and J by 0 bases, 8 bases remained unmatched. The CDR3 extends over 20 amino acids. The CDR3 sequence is CASSLRGLAGGPGSYNEQFF. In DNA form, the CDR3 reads TGTGCCAGCAGTTTACGGGGACTAGCGGGGGGCCCCGGCTCCTACAATGAGCAGTTCTTC.

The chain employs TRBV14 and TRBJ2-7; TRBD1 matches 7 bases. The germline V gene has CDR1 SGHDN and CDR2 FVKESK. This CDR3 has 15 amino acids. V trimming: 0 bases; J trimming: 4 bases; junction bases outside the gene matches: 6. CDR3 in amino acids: CASSQDLGQPYEQYF. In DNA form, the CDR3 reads TGTGCCAGCAGCCAAGACTTGGGACAGCCGTACGAGCAGTACTTC.

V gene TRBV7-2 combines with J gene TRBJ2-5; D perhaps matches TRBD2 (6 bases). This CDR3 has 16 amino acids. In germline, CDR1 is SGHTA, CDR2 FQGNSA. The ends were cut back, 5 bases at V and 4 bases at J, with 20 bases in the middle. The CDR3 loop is CASSPRESGLGETQYF. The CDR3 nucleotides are TGTGCCAGCAGCCCCCGGGAGTCGGGGCTTGGAGAGACCCAGTACTTC.

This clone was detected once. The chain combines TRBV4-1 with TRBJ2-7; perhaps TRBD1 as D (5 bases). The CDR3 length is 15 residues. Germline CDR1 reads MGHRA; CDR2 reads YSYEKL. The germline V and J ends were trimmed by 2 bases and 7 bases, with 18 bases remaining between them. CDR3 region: CASSQLSGSTWEQYF. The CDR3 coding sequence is TGCGCCAGCAGCCAACTTTCAGGGTCCACCTGGGAGCAGTACTTC.

The CDR3 spells CASSPKGDGEQYF. The CDR3 nucleotides are TGTGCCAGCTCACCGAAAGGGGATGGGGAGCAGTACTTC. The rearrangement links TRBV18 to TRBJ2-7; D possibly corresponds to TRBD1 (5 bases). This CDR3 region has 13 residues. V lost 3 bases to trimming and J lost 7 bases, with 13 bases between them. Germline CDR1 and CDR2: KGHSH and LQKENI.

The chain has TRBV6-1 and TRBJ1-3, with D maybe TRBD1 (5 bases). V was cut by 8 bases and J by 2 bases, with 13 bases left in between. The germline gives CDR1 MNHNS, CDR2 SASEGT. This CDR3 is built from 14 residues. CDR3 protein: CASPGQGAGNTIYF. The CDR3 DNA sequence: TGTGCCAGCCCCGGGCAGGGCGCTGGAAACACCATATATTTT.

This CDR3 is CASSLVGMGAGGGIYNEQFF. CDR3 DNA: TGCGCCAGCAGCTTGGTGGGAATGGGCGCGGGCGGAGGTATCTACAATGAGCAGTTCTTC. The chain recombines TRBV5-1 with TRBJ2-1; weak D call: TRBD2 (5 bases). The CDR3 totals 20 residues. V lost 0 bases and J lost 3, with 25 bases in between. Germline values: CDR1 SGHRS, CDR2 YFSETQ.

DNA for the CDR3: TGTGCCTGGAGCCGGGGGCAGGGTCCCGCGGGGGAGCAGTACTTC. Its protein product is CAWSRGQGPAGEQYF. This chain connects TRBV30 to TRBJ2-5; possibly TRBD2 for D (7 bases). Trimming pared 3 bases from V and 11 bases from J, leaving 25 bases between. CDR3 length: 15 amino acids. The germline V gene has CDR1 GTSNPN and CDR2 SVGIG (reference sequence). Combining the CDR3 with reference TRBV30 and TRBJ2-5 gives the whole variable domain SQTIHQWPATLVQPVGSPLSLECTVEGTSNPNLYWYRQAAGRGLQLLFYSVGIGQISSEVPQNLSASRPQDRQFILSSKKLLLSDSGFYLCAWSRGQGPAGEQYFGPGTRLLVL.

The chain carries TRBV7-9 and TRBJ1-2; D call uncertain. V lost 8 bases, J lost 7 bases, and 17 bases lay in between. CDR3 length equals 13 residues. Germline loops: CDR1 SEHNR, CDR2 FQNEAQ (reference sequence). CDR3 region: CASSPGGAAGYTF. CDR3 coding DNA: TGTGCCAGCTCTCCGGGAGGAGCGGCTGGCTACACCTTC.